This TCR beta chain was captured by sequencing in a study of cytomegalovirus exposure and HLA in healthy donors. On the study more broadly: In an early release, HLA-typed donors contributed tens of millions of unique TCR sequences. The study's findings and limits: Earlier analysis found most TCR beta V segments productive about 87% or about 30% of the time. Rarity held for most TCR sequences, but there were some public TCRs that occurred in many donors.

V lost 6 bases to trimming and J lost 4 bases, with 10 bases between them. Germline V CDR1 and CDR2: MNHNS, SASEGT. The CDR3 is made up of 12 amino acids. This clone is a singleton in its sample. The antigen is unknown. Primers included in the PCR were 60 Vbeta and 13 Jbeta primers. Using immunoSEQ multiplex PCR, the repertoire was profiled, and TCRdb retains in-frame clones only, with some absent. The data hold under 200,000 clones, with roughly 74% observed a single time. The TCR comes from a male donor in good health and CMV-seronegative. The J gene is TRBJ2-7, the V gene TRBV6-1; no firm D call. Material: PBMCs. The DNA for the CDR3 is TGTGCCAGCAGATTACAAGCGTACGAGCAGTACTTC. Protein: CASRLQAYEQYF.